The TCR beta chain described here comes from a study of beta chain features in type 1 diabetes. Findings and limits, study-wide: Researchers report that Type 1 diabetes patients had moderately but significantly shorter TCRB CDR3s across all four CD4+ subsets. The influence of HLA type on TCRB rearrangement stayed undetermined.

With respect to this clone: The antigen remains unidentified.

TCRB transcripts that were expressed got sequenced, as all of the isolated RNA had been reverse transcribed. The repertoire was sequenced with immunoSEQ multiplex PCR; TCRdb's copy has only in-frame clones and lacks some. In the table there are 500,000 to 650,000 clones, around 12% of which are singletons. Each of the sorted populations had a purity greater than 95%. Between the trimmed V and J ends, which lost 2 bases and 3 bases, there was a span of 4 bases. The CDR3 extends over 13 amino acids. CDR1 is MNHEY and CDR2 is SVGAGI in the germline V gene. The sequence was obtained from a young man with type 1 diabetes. The V call is TRBV6-5, the J call TRBJ2-2, with unresolved D. Sequences were obtained from naive CD4+ T cells from blood. CDR3 amino acids: CASSYPDTGELFF. CDR3 nucleotide sequence: TGTGCCAGCAGTTACCCTGACACCGGGGAGCTGTTTTTT.